Each of the 27 T cell receptor beta chains below was sequenced from the same sample in a study of blood T cells in healthy people across ages. A second PCR, run for about 7 to 12 cycles, used a sample-barcoded 5' primer plus a J-beta primer mix. Via MiXCR, TCRdb re-called the 5' RACE reads, giving one row per CDR3 protein. Seen here are around 1,000,000 distinct CDR3 sequences, 35% to 40% observed once, and the top ten hold around 13%. The sample comprised blood. The origin of the receptors is a man aged 18 to 29 in good health.

Concerning this clonotype: A much larger clonotype is one base distant, so this may be a read error. This chain joins TRBV12-5 and TRBJ2-7; 7 nucleotides agree with TRBD2. This CDR3 region has 14 residues. From germline, CDR1 is LGHNT and CDR2 FRNRAP. The CDR3 here is CASGLLSGGYEQCF. The CDR3 nucleotides are TGTGCTAGTGGTTTGCTGTCGGGAGGCTACGAGCAGTGCTTC.

This clonotype is a singleton in its sample. CDR3 nucleotides: TGTGCCATCAGTGACGGGACAGTCACTGAAGCTTTCTTT. Translating gives CAISDGTVTEAFF. The chain links TRBV10-3 to TRBJ1-1, with TRBD1 matching 7 bases. This CDR3 is built from 13 residues. V lost 3 bases to trimming and J lost 4 bases; unmatched junction nucleotides: 2. CDR1 and CDR2 (germline): ENHRY, SYGVKD.

The rearrangement links TRBV28 to TRBJ1-2; no firm D call. V was cut by 1 base and J by 7 bases, with 7 bases left in between. The germline gives CDR1 MDHEN, CDR2 SYDVKM. This CDR3 contains 12 residues. In DNA form, the CDR3 reads TGTGCCAGCAGTTTATATGGGGTTGGCTACACCTTC. Its protein product is CASSLYGVGYTF.

With regard to this clonotype: With a much larger clone just one base away, this may be a read error. The J gene is TRBJ1-2, the V gene TRBV6-6; TRBD1 is a possible D gene (5 bases). The CDR3 is 15 residues long. The germline V gene encodes CDR1 MNHNY and CDR2 SVGAGI (reference sequence). CDR3 sequence (DNA): TGTACCAGCAGCCAGCCGGAATCGACAGTCTATGGCTACACCTTC. This sequence encodes CTSSQPESTVYGYTF.

This clonotype was seen only a few times. This sequence joins TRBV12-3 or TRBV12-4 and TRBJ2-3; D possibly uses TRBD1 or TRBD2 (5 bases each). The CDR3 runs to 15 residues. V gave up 6 bases and J gave up 4 bases, with 17 bases separating them. CDR3 DNA sequence: TGTGCCAGCAGGTCCCGGGACCACCGCGCAGATACGCAGTATTTT. This translates into CASRSRDHRADTQYF.

Only a few counts were recorded for this clonotype. The genes are TRBV20-1 and TRBJ2-3; 9 nucleotides agree with TRBD2. Germline assignment: CDR1 DFQATT and CDR2 SNEGSKA (reference sequence). V lost 5 bases to trimming and J lost 5 bases; unmatched junction nucleotides: 17. The CDR3 has 17 amino acids. The CDR3 is CSAAHGGGALSLDTQYF. The CDR3 coding sequence is TGCAGTGCTGCCCATGGCGGGGGGGCCCTTTCTCTAGATACGCAGTATTTT.

This clonotype was seen more than once but under ten times. The genes are TRBV4-2 and TRBJ1-1; 8 bases line up with TRBD1. CDR3 length equals 15 residues. V trimming: 1 base; J trimming: 1 base; junction bases outside the gene matches: 2. Per germline, CDR1 LGHNA and CDR2 YNFKEQ. The CDR3 DNA is TGTGCCAGCAGCCAAGCGGACAGGGCGAACACTGAAGCTTTCTTT. This gives the protein CASSQADRANTEAFF.

V is TRBV10-3 and J is TRBJ2-4; 8 bases map to TRBD2. Near its end, the DNA agrees better with TRBJ2-5, so the J call may be wrong. There are 16 residues in the CDR3. Germline CDR1 and CDR2: ENHRY and SYGVKD. For the CDR3, the DNA is TGTGCCATCAGTGAGAATAGCGGGACACCCCAAGAGACCCAGTACTTC. It yields the protein CAISENSGTPQETQYF.

The J gene is TRBJ1-1, the V gene TRBV7-9; 7 bases fit TRBD1. The CDR3 is 15 amino acids. Trimming at V came to 4 bases and at J to 4 bases, leaving 9 bases not matched to a gene. CDR1 and CDR2 from the germline V gene are SEHNR and FQNEAQ (reference sequence). The CDR3 loop reads CASSSRDSVGTEAFF. CDR3 coding DNA: TGTGCCAGCAGCTCTCGGGACAGTGTGGGCACTGAAGCTTTCTTT.

A word on this clonotype: Sequence at one end of the junction differs from germline and may be a read error. V is TRBV6-5 and J is TRBJ1-2, with D tentatively TRBD1 (6 bases). This CDR3 contains 14 residues. Germline V gene data show CDR1 as MNHEY and CDR2 as SVGAGI. DNA for the CDR3: TGTGCCAGCAGTTACCGAGGGGGTGGCTATGGCTGCACCTTC. It yields the protein CASSYRGGGYGCTF.

The rearrangement joins TRBV4-1 to TRBJ1-4; TRBD1 matches at 7 bases. The germline V gene has CDR1 MGHRA and CDR2 YSYEKL. The ends lost 0 bases at V and 4 bases at J; junction bases unmatched: 11. This CDR3 contains 18 residues. CDR3 nucleotides: TGCGCCAGCAGCCAAGATGCTTTTCGCGGACAGGTTAATGAAAAACTGTTTTTT. Its translation is CASSQDAFRGQVNEKLFF.

This chain joins TRBV7-2 and TRBJ1-1; TRBD1 aligns across 8 bases. Germline-derived CDR1 and CDR2 are SGHTA and FQGNSA. After removal of 7 bases from V and 2 bases from J, the junction contained 6 bases not matched to a gene. This CDR3 is built from 14 residues. DNA for the CDR3: TGTGCCAGCATCCAGGACAGGGCAAACACTGAAGCTTTCTTT. This translates into CASIQDRANTEAFF.

The chain uses TRBV5-1 and TRBJ1-2; D uncertain. The V and J ends lost 0 bases and 0 bases respectively, with 6 bases between them. The CDR3 extends over 14 amino acids. Germline V gives CDR1 SGHRS, CDR2 YFSETQ. The CDR3 DNA reads as TGCGCCAGCAGCTTGGACGCAACTAACTATGGCTACACCTTC. Amino acids: CASSLDATNYGYTF.

The rearrangement joins TRBV5-1 to TRBJ1-1; tentatively, D is TRBD1 (6 bases). CDR1 SGHRS and CDR2 YFSETQ come from the germline V gene. The length of the CDR3 is 15 residues. Trimming removed 0 bases from V and 1 base from J, with 10 bases in between. CDR3 sequence: CASSLVGAENTEAFF. The CDR3 DNA is TGCGCCAGCAGCTTGGTGGGGGCCGAGAACACTGAAGCTTTCTTT.

This clonotype was seen more than once but under ten times. The rearrangement links TRBV7-8 to TRBJ2-3; D ambiguous. V was clipped by 2 bases and J by 0 bases, with 9 bases between them. Germline values: CDR1 SGHVS, CDR2 FQNEAQ. This CDR3 has 15 amino acids. CDR3 sequence (DNA): TGTGCCAGCAGCTTACCTTACCCTAGCACAGATACGCAGTATTTT. This sequence encodes CASSLPYPSTDTQYF.

The J gene is TRBJ2-4, the V gene TRBV6-5, with 10 bases matching TRBD1. CDR3 length: 20 residues. Looked up from germline, CDR1 is MNHEY and CDR2 is SVGAGI. Trimming at V came to 2 bases and at J to 1 base, leaving 14 bases not matched to a gene. CDR3 in DNA: TGTGCCAGCAGTTACCCCTACCGGACAGGGGGTGTCGACGCCAAAAACATTCAGTACTTC. It encodes CASSYPYRTGGVDAKNIQYF.

The rearrangement uses TRBV6-4 and TRBJ1-5; unclear D gene. Trimming left V 2 bases short and J 0 bases short, with 11 bases between. The CDR3 is 16 residues long. CDR1 is MRHNA, CDR2 SNTAGT, per germline. The CDR3 loop reads CASSDLRLNSNQPQHF. The CDR3, as DNA: TGTGCCAGCAGTGACCTGAGACTGAATAGCAATCAGCCCCAGCATTTT.

The chain carries TRBV30 and TRBJ1-1; the D gene is possibly TRBD1 (6 bases). Trimming took 3 bases from V and 3 from J, leaving 14 bases between them. Germline CDR1 and CDR2: GTSNPN and SVGIG (reference sequence). The CDR3 contains 14 residues. DNA for the CDR3: TGTGCCTGGAGGGTGAGGGGGGGGTACACTGAAGCTTTCTTT. Amino acids: CAWRVRGGYTEAFF.

This clonotype showed up just a few times. The CDR3 region has the DNA TGCGCCAGCAGCGTTTCACGGGGGGACAATGAGCAGTTCTTC. Amino acid sequence: CASSVSRGDNEQFF. The chain has TRBV5-1 and TRBJ2-1; 7 positions match TRBD2. The CDR3 totals 14 residues. With V trimmed by 4 bases and J by 5 bases, 6 bases remained unmatched. The germline CDR1 and CDR2 sequences are SGHRS and YFSETQ.

This clonotype turned up a few times. The chain carries TRBV20-1 and TRBJ1-5; D ambiguous. The germline V gene has CDR1 DFQATT and CDR2 SNEGSKA (reference sequence). V was clipped by 0 bases and J by 1 base, with 25 bases between them. The CDR3 contains 20 residues. In DNA form, the CDR3 reads TGCAGTGCTAGAGACGATAACCGATTGGGCAACTTAAGGAGCAATCAGCCCCAGCATTTT. Its protein is CSARDDNRLGNLRSNQPQHF.

This clonotype was seen ten or more times. The chain uses TRBV7-3 and TRBJ2-1; 9 positions agree with TRBD1. V gave up 3 bases and J gave up 2 bases; unmatched junction bases: 2. This CDR3 is built from 15 residues. The V gene's germline CDR1 is SGHTA and CDR2 FQGTGA. The CDR3 loop is CASSLGTGTYNEQFF. CDR3 DNA: TGTGCCAGCAGCTTGGGGACAGGGACCTACAATGAGCAGTTCTTC.

The rearrangement joins TRBV6-5 to TRBJ2-1; D is perhaps TRBD1 (6 bases). V was clipped by 6 bases and J by 4 bases, with 16 bases between them. The CDR3 sequence is 15 residues long. Germline assignment: CDR1 MNHEY and CDR2 SVGAGI. The CDR3 nucleotides are TGTGCCAGCAGCATCGACAGGACCCAATACAATGAGCAGTTCTTC. Protein product: CASSIDRTQYNEQFF.

This clonotype was seen only a few times. The chain employs TRBV29-1 and TRBJ2-3, with 7 bases that match TRBD1. Germline V gives CDR1 SQVTM, CDR2 ANQGSEA. The trim removed 7 bases at V and 3 bases at J, leaving 10 bases unmatched. This CDR3 is built from 14 residues. The CDR3 loop is CSARSDRSTDTQYF. CDR3 DNA: TGCAGCGCAAGGTCGGACAGGTCAACAGATACGCAGTATTTT.

CDR3 nucleotides: TGCGCCAGCAGCCAAGATCATCAAGGACAGCCTCTGTCGCCCCAGCATTTT. This encodes CASSQDHQGQPLSPQHF. The chain links TRBV4-3 to TRBJ1-5; D may be TRBD1 (6 bases). The germline V and J ends were trimmed by 0 bases and 9 bases, with 21 bases remaining between them. Germline V gene sequence: CDR1 LGHNA, CDR2 YSLEER. The CDR3 totals 17 residues.

This clonotype has only a few counts. V is TRBV4-3 and J is TRBJ1-2; tentatively, D is TRBD1 (5 bases). V was pared by 0 bases and J by 3 bases, with 14 bases between. The CDR3 loop spans 16 amino acids. The germline gives CDR1 LGHNA, CDR2 YSLEER. The CDR3 reads CASSQDLAGTDYGYTF. The CDR3 nucleotides read TGCGCCAGCAGCCAAGATCTAGCGGGGACCGACTATGGCTACACCTTC.

This clonotype was observed a few times. This chain connects TRBV10-3 to TRBJ2-5, with 11 nucleotides matching TRBD2. CDR1 and CDR2 (germline): ENHRY, SYGVKD. The CDR3 consists of 13 residues. The J segment lost 11 bases and the V segment lost 10 bases, leaving 12 bases of the junction unmatched. CDR3 residues: CATTGLADNEQYF. CDR3 in DNA: TGTGCCACGACGGGACTAGCGGACAATGAGCAGTACTTC.

The chain uses TRBV9 and TRBJ1-2, with D uncertain. This CDR3 is built from 11 residues. The V and J ends lost 5 bases and 6 bases respectively, with 8 bases between them. CDR1 and CDR2 (germline): SGDLS, YYNGEE. The CDR3 protein is CASRDKNGYTF. The CDR3 coding sequence is TGTGCCAGCAGAGACAAAAATGGCTACACCTTC.